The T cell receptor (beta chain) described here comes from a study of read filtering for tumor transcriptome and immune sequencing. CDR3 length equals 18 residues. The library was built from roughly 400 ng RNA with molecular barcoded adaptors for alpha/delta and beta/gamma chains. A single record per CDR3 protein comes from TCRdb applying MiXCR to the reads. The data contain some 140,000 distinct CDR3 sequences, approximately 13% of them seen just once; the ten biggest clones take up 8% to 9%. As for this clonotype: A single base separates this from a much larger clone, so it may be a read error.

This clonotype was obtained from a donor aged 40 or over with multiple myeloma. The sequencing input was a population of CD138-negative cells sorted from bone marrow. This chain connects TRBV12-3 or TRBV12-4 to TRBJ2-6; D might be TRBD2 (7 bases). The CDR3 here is CACSAPGEGFSGANVLTF. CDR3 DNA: TGTGCCTGCAGTGCCCCAGGGGAGGGCTTTTCCGGGGCCAACGTCCTGACTTTC.